This TCR beta chain stems from a study of T cell repertoires in cytomegalovirus infection. General study results and limits: Totalled public TCR beta family frequency picked out people who carried CMV plus the relevant HLA.

Worth noting for this clonotype: Its antigen is unknown.

The CDR3 totals 18 residues. Trimming at V came to 2 bases and at J to 2 bases, leaving 15 bases not matched to a gene. Per germline, CDR1 SGHTA and CDR2 FQGNSA. TCRdb passed the reads through MiXCR, listing each CDR3 protein once. The sample carries approximately 600,000 distinct CDR3 sequences, approximately 40% recorded once. The gene calls are TRBV7-2 and TRBJ2-7, with TRBD1 identical over 7 bases. This TCR came from a human donor in good health (CMV status not recorded). Some clones in this sample may be carry-over from other donors' samples. The starting material was cultured PBMCs, obtained from culture after CMV antigen stimulation. This CDR3 reads CASSLKGHTGDPTYEQYF. DNA of the CDR3: TGTGCCAGCAGCTTAAAAGGCCACACAGGGGACCCTACCTACGAGCAGTACTTC.